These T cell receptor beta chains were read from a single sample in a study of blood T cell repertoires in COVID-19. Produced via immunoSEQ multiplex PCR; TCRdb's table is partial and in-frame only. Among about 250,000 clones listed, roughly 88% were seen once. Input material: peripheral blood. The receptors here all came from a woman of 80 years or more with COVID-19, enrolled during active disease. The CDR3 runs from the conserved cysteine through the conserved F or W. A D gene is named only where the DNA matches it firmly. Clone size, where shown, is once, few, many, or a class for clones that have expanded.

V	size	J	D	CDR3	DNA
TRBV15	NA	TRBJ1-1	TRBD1	CATSSIQGTTEAFF	TGTGCCACCAGCAGCATACAGGGGACCACTGAAGCTTTCTTT
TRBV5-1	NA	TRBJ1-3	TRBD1	CASSLVAGGGNTIYF	TGCGCCAGCAGCTTGGTGGCAGGGGGCGGAAACACCATATATTTT
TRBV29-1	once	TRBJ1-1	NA	CSVEVLQLKGDTEAFF	TGCAGCGTTGAAGTGCTGCAACTAAAAGGAGACACTGAAGCTTTCTTT
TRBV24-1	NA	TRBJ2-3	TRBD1	CATATGVRPDTQYF	TGTGCCACCGCGACAGGGGTTCGCCCAGATACGCAGTATTTT
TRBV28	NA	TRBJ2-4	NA	CASSLGEGESKNIQYF	TGTGCCAGCAGTTTAGGAGAGGGCGAGTCCAAAAACATTCAGTACTTC
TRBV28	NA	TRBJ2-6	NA	CASSLDSSGANVLTF	TGTGCCAGCAGTCTCGACAGCTCTGGGGCCAACGTCCTGACTTTC
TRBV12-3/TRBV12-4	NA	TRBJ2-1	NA	CASSFRDGAEQFF	TGTGCCAGCAGTTTTCGAGATGGGGCTGAGCAGTTCTTC
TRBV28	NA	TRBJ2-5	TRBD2	CASSLTASGGPGYQETQYF	TGTGCCAGCAGTTTAACCGCTAGCGGGGGGCCAGGGTACCAAGAGACCCAGTACTTC
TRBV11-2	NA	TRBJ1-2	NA	CASSSGLNYGYTF	TGTGCCAGCAGTTCCGGTCTGAACTATGGCTACACCTTC
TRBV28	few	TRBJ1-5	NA	CASSLLRYGGRIQPQHF	TGTGCCAGCAGTTTATTGAGGTACGGGGGGCGGATTCAGCCCCAGCATTTT
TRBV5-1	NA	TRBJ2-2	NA	CASSLDVGYTGELFF	TGCGCCAGCAGCTTGGATGTCGGGTACACCGGGGAGCTGTTTTTT
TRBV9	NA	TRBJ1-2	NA	CASSVEPRGYNYGYTF	TGTGCCAGCAGCGTAGAACCACGGGGTTACAACTATGGCTACACCTTC
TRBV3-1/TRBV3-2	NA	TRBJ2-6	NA	CASTPRGGATGANVLTF	TGTGCCAGCACCCCTAGAGGGGGGGCGACTGGGGCCAACGTCCTGACTTTC